These T cell receptor beta chains were read from a single sample in a study of a mutant IDH1 vaccine in newly diagnosed glioma. Their antigens remain unidentified. The data were produced by immunoSEQ multiplex PCR, yet TCRdb's version contains in-frame clones alone and is incomplete. This table has roughly 120,000 clones, around 80% appearing once. Specimen: PBMCs, collected from a glioma patient whose treatment included an IDH1 peptide vaccine. The receptors were gathered from a man aged 40-49 years with glioma. Each CDR3 is given with its conserved first and last residue. Each record gives: D gene, V gene, J gene, CDR3 length, clone size, CDR3 DNA, CDR3 protein. The D gene is left open where the match is weak. Expanded clones get a size class; other rows say once, few or many, or leave the size out.

TRBD1	TRBV5-6	TRBJ2-7	13	-	TGTGCCAGCAGTGGACAGGGGGTCCACGAGCAGTACTTC	CASSGQGVHEQYF
TRBD1	TRBV25-1	TRBJ2-7	17	-	TGTGCCAGCAGTGAATTGGGGAGGGACAGGGGGTCCTACGAGCAGTACTTC	CASSELGRDRGSYEQYF
TRBD2	TRBV10-3	TRBJ2-3	16	-	TGTGCCATCAGTGATCTAGCGGGAGCCACCACAGATACGCAGTATTTT	CAISDLAGATTDTQYF
-	TRBV11-2	TRBJ1-2	14	-	TGTGCCAGCAGCTGGGACGGTCAAGGCTATGGCTACACCTTC	CASSWDGQGYGYTF
-	TRBV30	TRBJ2-7	13	-	TGTGCCTGGAGTCACACTGGTCCCTCCGAGCAGTACTTC	CAWSHTGPSEQYF
TRBD1	TRBV6-1	TRBJ2-1	13	-	TGTGCCACGCGACAGGGCGGCTACAATGAGCAGTTCTTC	CATRQGGYNEQFF
-	TRBV5-1	TRBJ1-1	13	-	TGCGCCAGCAGCTTGGATCCTCCTGGTAAGGCTTTCTTT	CASSLDPPGKAFF
-	TRBV5-5	TRBJ2-3	14	-	TGTGCCAGCAGCTTGGGGGGGAGCACAGATACGCAGTATTTT	CASSLGGSTDTQYF
-	TRBV7-2	TRBJ2-1	15	-	TGTGCCAGCAGCTTACTCGGTTACCCCTACAATGAGCAGTTCTTC	CASSLLGYPYNEQFF
TRBD1	TRBV13	TRBJ2-5	15	-	TGTGCCAGCAGCCGGGGACAGAGCAAGTTGGGGACCCAGTACTTC	CASSRGQSKLGTQYF
TRBD2	TRBV9	TRBJ2-1	14	-	TGTGCCAGCAGCGTAGGGAGACTAGCCGGTGAGCAGTTCTTC	CASSVGRLAGEQFF
-	TRBV6-1	TRBJ1-2	11	-	TGTGCCAGCAGCGAAAAGATAGGCTACACCTTC	CASSEKIGYTF
-	TRBV6-1	TRBJ2-1	11	few	TGTGCCAGCAGGGGGTACAATGAGCAGTTCTTC	CASRGYNEQFF
-	TRBV4-3	TRBJ2-3	16	-	TGCGCCAGCAGCCAAGGGGGCCTCACTAGCACAGATACGCAGTATTTT	CASSQGGLTSTDTQYF
TRBD2	TRBV29-1	TRBJ2-7	14	-	TGCAGCGCGCGTGGGGCAGCGGGAGCGAGGGAGCAGTACTTC	CSARGAAGAREQYF
-	TRBV14	TRBJ2-2	17	-	TGTGCCAGCAGCCAAGATCGGCTACAGGCAGCCACCGGGGAGCTGTTTTTT	CASSQDRLQAATGELFF
-	TRBV5-6	TRBJ2-7	15	-	TGTGCCAGCAGCTCAGGGGCGGGAGAGATCTACGAGCAGTACTTC	CASSSGAGEIYEQYF
-	TRBV2	TRBJ2-2	14	-	TGTGCCAGCAGGACCGGCAGGGGCACCGGGGAGCTGTTTTTT	CASRTGRGTGELFF
TRBD2	TRBV5-8	TRBJ2-7	15	-	TGTGCCAGCAGACCCGGACTAGCGGAGGGGTACGAGCAGTACTTC	CASRPGLAEGYEQYF
TRBD2	TRBV4-3	TRBJ2-5	17	once	TGCGCCAGCAGCCAAGACTTAACTAGCGGAGGCCAAGAGACCCAGTACTTC	CASSQDLTSGGQETQYF
TRBD2	TRBV6-5	TRBJ2-7	16	-	TGTGCCAGCAGTTCCCGACTAGCGGGCCGCTCCTACGAGCAGTACTTC	CASSSRLAGRSYEQYF
-	TRBV6-5	TRBJ2-7	13	-	TGTGCCAGCAGTTACTTGGGAGGGGGAGAGCAGTACTTC	CASSYLGGGEQYF
TRBD1	TRBV5-6	TRBJ2-3	13	-	TGTGCCAGCAGCGAACAGGGGTCAGATACGCAGTATTTT	CASSEQGSDTQYF
-	TRBV11-2	TRBJ1-5	14	-	TGTGCCAGCAGCTTAGAACGGGTGGGTCAGCCCCAGCATTTT	CASSLERVGQPQHF
-	TRBV7-2	TRBJ1-2	14	-	TGTGCCAGCAGTCGGGCCCCTACAGGGTATGGCTACACCTTC	CASSRAPTGYGYTF
-	TRBV7-8	TRBJ1-4	16	-	TGTGCCAGCAGCCCATACATGGGGACAACTAATGAAAAACTGTTTTTT	CASSPYMGTTNEKLFF
-	TRBV11-2	TRBJ1-6	15	-	TGTGCCAGCAGCTTAATCCACCAGGCCGCTTCACCCCTCCACTTT	CASSLIHQAASPLHF
TRBD1	TRBV5-1	TRBJ2-7	14	-	TGCGCCAGCAGTTCGACAGTTTCCAGGGGGGAGCAGTACTTC	CASSSTVSRGEQYF
-	TRBV7-9	TRBJ2-2	17	-	TGTGCCAGCAGCTTACACGGGGCAGAGGGGAGAACCGGGGAGCTGTTTTTT	CASSLHGAEGRTGELFF
-	TRBV18	TRBJ2-7	13	-	TGTGCCAGCTCACCACAACAGGACTACGAGCAGTACTTC	CASSPQQDYEQYF
TRBD1	TRBV6-5	TRBJ1-1	15	-	TGTGCCAGCAGCCGCCGACAGGGGTGGGGAACTGAAGCTTTCTTT	CASSRRQGWGTEAFF
-	TRBV10-3	TRBJ1-3	16	-	TGTGCCATCAGGGAATGGACAGTGCCCTCTGGAAACACCATATATTTT	CAIREWTVPSGNTIYF
-	TRBV4-2	TRBJ2-5	16	-	TGTGCCAGCAGCCAAGATCACGGCAGCGGTGAAGAGACCCAGTACTTC	CASSQDHGSGEETQYF
TRBD1	TRBV19	TRBJ1-1	14	few	TGTGCCAGTAGTGTGGACAGGGGAGAGACTGAAGCTTTCTTT	CASSVDRGETEAFF
-	TRBV7-2	TRBJ1-5	18	few	TGTGCCAGCAGCCGATACCGGGACCCTGGCGATGGCAATCAGCCCCAGCATTTT	CASSRYRDPGDGNQPQHF
-	TRBV11-1	TRBJ1-1	15	-	TGTGCCAGCAGCTTAGTCCAAGGTTATGGTACTGAAGCTTTCTTT	CASSLVQGYGTEAFF
-	TRBV18	TRBJ2-6	16	-	TGTGCCAGCTCACCACAGCAGGGAAGTGGGGCCAACGTCCTGACTTTC	CASSPQQGSGANVLTF
TRBD1	TRBV2	TRBJ1-2	13	few	TGTGCCAGCAGGCCAGACAGGGACTATGGCTACACCTTC	CASRPDRDYGYTF
TRBD1	TRBV30	TRBJ2-7	16	-	TGTGCCTGGAGCCCGCTTACCGGGACAGGGCTCTACGAGCAGTACTTC	CAWSPLTGTGLYEQYF
TRBD2	TRBV11-2	TRBJ2-2	15	few	TGTGCCAGCAGTAAACTAGCGGGAGTTTTCGGGGAGCTGTTTTTT	CASSKLAGVFGELFF
-	TRBV7-8	TRBJ2-1	16	few	TGTGCCAGCGTCTGGGGGGCCGCCAGCTCCTACAATGAGCAGTTCTTC	CASVWGAASSYNEQFF
TRBD2	TRBV2	TRBJ2-1	15	-	TGTGCCAGCAGTAGAGCGGGAGGGCCCTCCGGTGAGCAGTTCTTC	CASSRAGGPSGEQFF
-	TRBV5-1	TRBJ2-5	14	-	TGCGCCAGCAGCTTGGAAAGCTTCCAAGAGACCCAGTACTTC	CASSLESFQETQYF
-	TRBV28	TRBJ1-1	12	few	TGTGCCAGCAGTACCGGATACACTGAAGCTTTCTTT	CASSTGYTEAFF
-	TRBV9	TRBJ2-7	14	-	TGTGCCAGCAGCGTTGGGACAAACTCCTACGAGCAGTACTTC	CASSVGTNSYEQYF